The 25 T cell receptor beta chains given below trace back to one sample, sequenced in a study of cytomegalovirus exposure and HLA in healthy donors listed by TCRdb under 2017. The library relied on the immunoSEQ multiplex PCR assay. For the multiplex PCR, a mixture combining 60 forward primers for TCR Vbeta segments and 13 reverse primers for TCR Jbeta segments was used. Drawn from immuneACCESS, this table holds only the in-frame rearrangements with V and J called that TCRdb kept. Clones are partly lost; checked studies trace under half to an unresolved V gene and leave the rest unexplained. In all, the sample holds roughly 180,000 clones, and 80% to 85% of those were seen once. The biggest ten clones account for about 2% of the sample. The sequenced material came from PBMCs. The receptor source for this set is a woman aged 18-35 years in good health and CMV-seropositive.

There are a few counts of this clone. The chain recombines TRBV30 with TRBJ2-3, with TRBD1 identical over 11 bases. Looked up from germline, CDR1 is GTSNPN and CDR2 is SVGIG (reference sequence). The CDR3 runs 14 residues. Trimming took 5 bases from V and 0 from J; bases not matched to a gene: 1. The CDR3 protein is CAWGQGASTDTQYF. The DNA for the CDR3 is TGTGCCTGGGGACAGGGGGCTAGCACAGATACGCAGTATTTT.

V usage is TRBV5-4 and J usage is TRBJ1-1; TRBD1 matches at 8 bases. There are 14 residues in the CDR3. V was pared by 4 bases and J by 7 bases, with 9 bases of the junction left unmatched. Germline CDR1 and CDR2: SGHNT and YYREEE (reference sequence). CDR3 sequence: CASSQNRGKGEAFF. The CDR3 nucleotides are TGTGCCAGCAGCCAGAACAGGGGGAAGGGTGAAGCTTTCTTT.

CDR3 in amino acids: CASSLVLAGAQETQYF. CDR3 nucleotides: TGCGCCAGCAGCTTGGTTCTAGCGGGGGCCCAAGAGACCCAGTACTTC. This chain connects TRBV5-1 to TRBJ2-5, with 10 bases aligning to TRBD2. V lost 0 bases to trimming and J lost 1 base; unmatched junction nucleotides: 3. The length of the CDR3 is 16 residues. Germline CDR1 and CDR2: SGHRS and YFSETQ.

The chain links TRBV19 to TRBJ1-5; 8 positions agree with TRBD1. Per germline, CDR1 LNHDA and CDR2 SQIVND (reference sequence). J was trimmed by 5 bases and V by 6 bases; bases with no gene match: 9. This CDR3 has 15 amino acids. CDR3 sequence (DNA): TGTGCCAGTAGCGCGGACAGGGTTGGTGATCAGCCCCAGCATTTT. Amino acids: CASSADRVGDQPQHF.

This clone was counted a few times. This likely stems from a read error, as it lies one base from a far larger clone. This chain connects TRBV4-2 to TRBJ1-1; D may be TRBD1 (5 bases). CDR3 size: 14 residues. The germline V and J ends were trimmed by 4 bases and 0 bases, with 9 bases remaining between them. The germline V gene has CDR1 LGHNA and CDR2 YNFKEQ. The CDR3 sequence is CASSPTALNTEAFF. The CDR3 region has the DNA TGTGCCAGCAGCCCGACAGCTCTGAACACTGAAGCTTTCTTT.

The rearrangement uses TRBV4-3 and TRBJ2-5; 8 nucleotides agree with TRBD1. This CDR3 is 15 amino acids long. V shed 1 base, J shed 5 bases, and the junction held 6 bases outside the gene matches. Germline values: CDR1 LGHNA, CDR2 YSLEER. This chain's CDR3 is CASSQGQGLWETQYF. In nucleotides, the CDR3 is TGCGCCAGCAGCCAAGGACAGGGGTTGTGGGAGACCCAGTACTTC.

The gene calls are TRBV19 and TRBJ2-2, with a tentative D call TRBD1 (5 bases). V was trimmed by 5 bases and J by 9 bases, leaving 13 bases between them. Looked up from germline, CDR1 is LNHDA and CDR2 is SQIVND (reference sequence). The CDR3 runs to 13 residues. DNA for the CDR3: TGTGCCAGTAGTGCCCAGGGATACCGGGAGCTGTTTTTT. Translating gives CASSAQGYRELFF.

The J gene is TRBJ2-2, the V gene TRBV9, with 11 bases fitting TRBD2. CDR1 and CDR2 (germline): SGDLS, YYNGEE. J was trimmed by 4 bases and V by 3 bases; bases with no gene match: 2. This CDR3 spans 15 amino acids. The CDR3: CASSASGGSTGELFF. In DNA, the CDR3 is TGTGCCAGCAGCGCTAGCGGGGGGTCCACCGGGGAGCTGTTTTTT.

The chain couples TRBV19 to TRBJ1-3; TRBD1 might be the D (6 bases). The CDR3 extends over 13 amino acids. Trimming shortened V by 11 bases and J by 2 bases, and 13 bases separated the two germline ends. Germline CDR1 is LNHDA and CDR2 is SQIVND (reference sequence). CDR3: CAVRYRAGNTIYF. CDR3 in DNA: TGTGCCGTCCGCTACAGGGCTGGAAACACCATATATTTT.

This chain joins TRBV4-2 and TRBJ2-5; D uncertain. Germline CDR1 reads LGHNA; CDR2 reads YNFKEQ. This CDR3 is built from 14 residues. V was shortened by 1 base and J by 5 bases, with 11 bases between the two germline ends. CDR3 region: CASSQVTGAETQYF. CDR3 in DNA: TGTGCCAGCAGCCAAGTTACTGGTGCGGAGACCCAGTACTTC.

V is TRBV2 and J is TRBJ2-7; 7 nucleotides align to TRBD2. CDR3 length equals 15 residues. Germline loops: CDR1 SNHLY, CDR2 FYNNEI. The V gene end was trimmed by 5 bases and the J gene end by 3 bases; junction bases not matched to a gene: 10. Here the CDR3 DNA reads TGTGCCAGCAGTATGATGCAGGGCGGGGGCTACGAGCAGTACTTC. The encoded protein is CASSMMQGGGYEQYF.

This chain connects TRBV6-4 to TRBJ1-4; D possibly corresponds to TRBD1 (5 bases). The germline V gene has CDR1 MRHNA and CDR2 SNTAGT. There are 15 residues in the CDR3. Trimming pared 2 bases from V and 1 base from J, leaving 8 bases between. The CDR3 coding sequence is TGTGCCAGCAGTGACGGCGGGGGAACTAATGAAAAACTGTTTTTT. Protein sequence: CASSDGGGTNEKLFF.

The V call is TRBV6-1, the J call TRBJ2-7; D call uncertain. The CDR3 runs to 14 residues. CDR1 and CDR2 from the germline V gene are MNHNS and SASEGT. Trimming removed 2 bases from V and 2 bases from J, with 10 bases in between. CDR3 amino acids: CASSEIAHTYEQYF. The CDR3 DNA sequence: TGTGCCAGCAGTGAAATAGCTCACACCTACGAGCAGTACTTC.

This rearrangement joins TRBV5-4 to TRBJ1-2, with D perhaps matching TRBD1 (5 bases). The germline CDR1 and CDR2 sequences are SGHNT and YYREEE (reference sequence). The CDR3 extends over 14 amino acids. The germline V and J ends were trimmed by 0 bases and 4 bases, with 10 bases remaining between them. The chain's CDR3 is CASSLADSPYGYTF. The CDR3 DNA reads TGTGCCAGCAGCTTGGCCGACAGCCCCTATGGCTACACCTTC.

This CDR3 is CASSTTGGDFLSYNEQFF. The CDR3 DNA sequence: TGTGCCAGTAGTACGACCGGGGGGGACTTCCTCTCCTACAATGAGCAGTTCTTC. The chain couples TRBV19 to TRBJ2-1, with TRBD2 identical over 8 bases. After removal of 4 bases from V and 0 bases from J, the junction contained 11 bases not matched to a gene. Per germline, CDR1 LNHDA and CDR2 SQIVND (reference sequence). This CDR3 spans 18 amino acids.

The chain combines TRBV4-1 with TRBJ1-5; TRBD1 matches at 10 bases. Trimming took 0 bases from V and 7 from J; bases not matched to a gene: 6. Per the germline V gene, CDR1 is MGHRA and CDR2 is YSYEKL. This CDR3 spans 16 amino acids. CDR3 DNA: TGCGCCAGCAGCCAAGATCCGGGACAGGGGAGACAGCCCCAGCATTTT. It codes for CASSQDPGQGRQPQHF.

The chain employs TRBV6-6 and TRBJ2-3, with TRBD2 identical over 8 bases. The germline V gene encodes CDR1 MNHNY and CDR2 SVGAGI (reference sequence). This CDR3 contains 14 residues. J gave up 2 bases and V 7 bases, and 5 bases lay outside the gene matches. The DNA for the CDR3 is TGTGCCAGCAATCGGGGGGGAACCACAGATACGCAGTATTTT. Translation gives CASNRGGTTDTQYF.

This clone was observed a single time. CDR3 protein: CASSEEVSGGLFSYEQYF. The CDR3 DNA reads TGTGCCAGCAGTGAAGAGGTATCAGGGGGGCTTTTCTCCTACGAGCAGTACTTC. The rearrangement links TRBV6-1 to TRBJ2-7, with TRBD1 as a possible D gene (7 bases). The germline V gene has CDR1 MNHNS and CDR2 SASEGT. V was clipped by 1 base and J by 0 bases, with 19 bases between them. The CDR3 is made up of 18 amino acids.

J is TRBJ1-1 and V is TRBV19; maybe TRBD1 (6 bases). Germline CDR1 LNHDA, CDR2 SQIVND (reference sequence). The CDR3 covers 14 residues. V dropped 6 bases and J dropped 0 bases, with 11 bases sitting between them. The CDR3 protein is CASREDRVNTEAFF. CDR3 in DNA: TGTGCCAGTAGAGAGGACAGAGTGAACACTGAAGCTTTCTTT.

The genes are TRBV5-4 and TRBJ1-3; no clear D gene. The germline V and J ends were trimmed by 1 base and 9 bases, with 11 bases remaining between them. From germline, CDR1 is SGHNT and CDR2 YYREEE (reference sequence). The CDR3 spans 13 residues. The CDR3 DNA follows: TGTGCCAGCAGCTTGCTGGGTGGCGGCACCATATATTTT. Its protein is CASSLLGGGTIYF.

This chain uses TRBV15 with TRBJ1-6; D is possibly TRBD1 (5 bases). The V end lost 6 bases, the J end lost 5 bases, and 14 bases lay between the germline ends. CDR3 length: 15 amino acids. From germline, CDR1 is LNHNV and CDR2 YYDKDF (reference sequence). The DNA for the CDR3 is TGTGCCACCAGAGCCTACAGGTACGATAATTCACCCCTCCACTTT. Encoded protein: CATRAYRYDNSPLHF.

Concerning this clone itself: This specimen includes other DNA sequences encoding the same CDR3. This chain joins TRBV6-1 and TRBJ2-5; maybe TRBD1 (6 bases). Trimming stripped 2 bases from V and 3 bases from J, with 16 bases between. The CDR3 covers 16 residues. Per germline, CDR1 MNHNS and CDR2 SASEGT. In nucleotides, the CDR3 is TGTGCCAGCAGTGAATCGGGGCAGGGGTTGAAAGAGACCCAGTACTTC. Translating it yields CASSESGQGLKETQYF.

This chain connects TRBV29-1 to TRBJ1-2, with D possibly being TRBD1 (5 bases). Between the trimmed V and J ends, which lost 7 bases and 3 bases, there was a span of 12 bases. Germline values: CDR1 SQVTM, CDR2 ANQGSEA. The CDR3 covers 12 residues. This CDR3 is CSGGTAYYGYTF. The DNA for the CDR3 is TGCAGCGGGGGGACTGCGTACTATGGCTACACCTTC.

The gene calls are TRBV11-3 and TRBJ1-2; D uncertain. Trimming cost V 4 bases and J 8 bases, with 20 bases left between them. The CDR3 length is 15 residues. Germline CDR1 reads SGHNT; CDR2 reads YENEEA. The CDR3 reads CASSSTAGHSGGYTF. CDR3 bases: TGTGCCAGCAGCTCGACGGCAGGCCACTCGGGGGGCTACACCTTC.

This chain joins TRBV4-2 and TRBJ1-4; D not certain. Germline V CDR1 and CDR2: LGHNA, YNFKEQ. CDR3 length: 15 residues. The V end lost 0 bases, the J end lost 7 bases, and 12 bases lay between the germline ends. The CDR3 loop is CASSQDKEGPEKLFF. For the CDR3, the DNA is TGTGCCAGCAGCCAAGATAAGGAGGGCCCTGAAAAACTGTTTTTT.